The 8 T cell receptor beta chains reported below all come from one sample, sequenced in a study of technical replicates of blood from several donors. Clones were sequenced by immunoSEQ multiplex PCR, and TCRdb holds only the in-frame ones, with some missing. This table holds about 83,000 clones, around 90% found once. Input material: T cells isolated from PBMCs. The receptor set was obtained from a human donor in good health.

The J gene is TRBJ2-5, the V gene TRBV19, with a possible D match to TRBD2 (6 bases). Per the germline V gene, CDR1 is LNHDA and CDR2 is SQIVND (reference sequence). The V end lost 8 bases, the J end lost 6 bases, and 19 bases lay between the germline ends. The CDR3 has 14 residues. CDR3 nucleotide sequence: TGTGCCAGTGGAGGGGACGGGACCGGAAAGACCCAGTACTTC. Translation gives CASGGDGTGKTQYF. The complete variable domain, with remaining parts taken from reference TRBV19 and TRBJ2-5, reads DGGITQSPKYLFRKEGQNVTLSCEQNLNHDAMYWYRQDPGQGLRLIYYSQIVNDFQKGDIAEGYSVSREKKESFPLTVTSAQKNPTAFYLCASGGDGTGKTQYFGPGTRLLVL.

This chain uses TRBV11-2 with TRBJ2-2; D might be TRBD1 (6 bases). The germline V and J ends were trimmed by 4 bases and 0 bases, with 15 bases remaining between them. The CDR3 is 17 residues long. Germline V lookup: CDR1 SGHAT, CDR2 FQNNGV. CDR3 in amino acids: CASSSSPGATNTGELFF. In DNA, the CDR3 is TGTGCCAGCAGCTCGTCCCCAGGGGCTACGAACACCGGGGAGCTGTTTTTT. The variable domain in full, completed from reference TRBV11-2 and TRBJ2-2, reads EAGVAQSPRYKIIEKRQSVAFWCNPISGHATLYWYQQILGQGPKLLIQFQNNGVVDDSQLPKDRFSAERLKGVDSTLKIQPAKLEDSAVYLCASSSSPGATNTGELFFGEGSRLTVL.

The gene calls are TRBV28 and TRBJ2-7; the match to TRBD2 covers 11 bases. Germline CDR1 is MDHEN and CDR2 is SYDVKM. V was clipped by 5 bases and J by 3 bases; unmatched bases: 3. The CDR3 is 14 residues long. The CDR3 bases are TGTGCCAGCAGTCCCGGGACTAGCGGCTACGAGCAGTACTTC. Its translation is CASSPGTSGYEQYF.

CDR3 sequence (DNA): TGTGCCAGTGAGGACAGGGGGAGTCAGCCCCAGCATTTT. Amino acids: CASEDRGSQPQHF. This chain links TRBV19 with TRBJ1-5, with 10 bases aligning to TRBD1. Germline V gene lookup returns CDR1 LNHDA and CDR2 SQIVND (reference sequence). The CDR3 is made up of 13 amino acids. The trim removed 8 bases at V and 6 bases at J, leaving 4 bases unmatched.

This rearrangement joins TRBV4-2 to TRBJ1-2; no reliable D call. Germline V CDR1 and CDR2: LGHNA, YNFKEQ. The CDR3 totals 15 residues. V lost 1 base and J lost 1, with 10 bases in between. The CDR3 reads CASSQVAGNNYGYTF. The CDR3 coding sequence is TGTGCCAGCAGCCAAGTCGCGGGCAATAACTATGGCTACACCTTC.

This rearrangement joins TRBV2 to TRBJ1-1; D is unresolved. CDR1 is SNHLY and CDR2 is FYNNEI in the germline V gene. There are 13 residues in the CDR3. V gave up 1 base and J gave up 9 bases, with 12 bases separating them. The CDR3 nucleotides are TGTGCCAGCAGTGAAGTACTATCGGCGAAAGCTTTCTTT. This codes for CASSEVLSAKAFF.

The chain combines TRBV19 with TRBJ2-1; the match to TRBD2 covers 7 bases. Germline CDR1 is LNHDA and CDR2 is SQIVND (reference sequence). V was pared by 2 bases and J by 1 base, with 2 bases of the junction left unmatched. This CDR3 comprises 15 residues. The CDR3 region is CASSIWEGSYNEQFF. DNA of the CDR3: TGTGCCAGTAGTATATGGGAGGGATCCTACAATGAGCAGTTCTTC.

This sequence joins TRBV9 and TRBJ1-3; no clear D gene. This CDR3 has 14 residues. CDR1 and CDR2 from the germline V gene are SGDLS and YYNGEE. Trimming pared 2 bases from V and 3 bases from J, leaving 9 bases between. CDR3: CASSVGEIGNTIYF. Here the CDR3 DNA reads TGTGCCAGCAGCGTTGGGGAGATTGGAAACACCATATATTTT.